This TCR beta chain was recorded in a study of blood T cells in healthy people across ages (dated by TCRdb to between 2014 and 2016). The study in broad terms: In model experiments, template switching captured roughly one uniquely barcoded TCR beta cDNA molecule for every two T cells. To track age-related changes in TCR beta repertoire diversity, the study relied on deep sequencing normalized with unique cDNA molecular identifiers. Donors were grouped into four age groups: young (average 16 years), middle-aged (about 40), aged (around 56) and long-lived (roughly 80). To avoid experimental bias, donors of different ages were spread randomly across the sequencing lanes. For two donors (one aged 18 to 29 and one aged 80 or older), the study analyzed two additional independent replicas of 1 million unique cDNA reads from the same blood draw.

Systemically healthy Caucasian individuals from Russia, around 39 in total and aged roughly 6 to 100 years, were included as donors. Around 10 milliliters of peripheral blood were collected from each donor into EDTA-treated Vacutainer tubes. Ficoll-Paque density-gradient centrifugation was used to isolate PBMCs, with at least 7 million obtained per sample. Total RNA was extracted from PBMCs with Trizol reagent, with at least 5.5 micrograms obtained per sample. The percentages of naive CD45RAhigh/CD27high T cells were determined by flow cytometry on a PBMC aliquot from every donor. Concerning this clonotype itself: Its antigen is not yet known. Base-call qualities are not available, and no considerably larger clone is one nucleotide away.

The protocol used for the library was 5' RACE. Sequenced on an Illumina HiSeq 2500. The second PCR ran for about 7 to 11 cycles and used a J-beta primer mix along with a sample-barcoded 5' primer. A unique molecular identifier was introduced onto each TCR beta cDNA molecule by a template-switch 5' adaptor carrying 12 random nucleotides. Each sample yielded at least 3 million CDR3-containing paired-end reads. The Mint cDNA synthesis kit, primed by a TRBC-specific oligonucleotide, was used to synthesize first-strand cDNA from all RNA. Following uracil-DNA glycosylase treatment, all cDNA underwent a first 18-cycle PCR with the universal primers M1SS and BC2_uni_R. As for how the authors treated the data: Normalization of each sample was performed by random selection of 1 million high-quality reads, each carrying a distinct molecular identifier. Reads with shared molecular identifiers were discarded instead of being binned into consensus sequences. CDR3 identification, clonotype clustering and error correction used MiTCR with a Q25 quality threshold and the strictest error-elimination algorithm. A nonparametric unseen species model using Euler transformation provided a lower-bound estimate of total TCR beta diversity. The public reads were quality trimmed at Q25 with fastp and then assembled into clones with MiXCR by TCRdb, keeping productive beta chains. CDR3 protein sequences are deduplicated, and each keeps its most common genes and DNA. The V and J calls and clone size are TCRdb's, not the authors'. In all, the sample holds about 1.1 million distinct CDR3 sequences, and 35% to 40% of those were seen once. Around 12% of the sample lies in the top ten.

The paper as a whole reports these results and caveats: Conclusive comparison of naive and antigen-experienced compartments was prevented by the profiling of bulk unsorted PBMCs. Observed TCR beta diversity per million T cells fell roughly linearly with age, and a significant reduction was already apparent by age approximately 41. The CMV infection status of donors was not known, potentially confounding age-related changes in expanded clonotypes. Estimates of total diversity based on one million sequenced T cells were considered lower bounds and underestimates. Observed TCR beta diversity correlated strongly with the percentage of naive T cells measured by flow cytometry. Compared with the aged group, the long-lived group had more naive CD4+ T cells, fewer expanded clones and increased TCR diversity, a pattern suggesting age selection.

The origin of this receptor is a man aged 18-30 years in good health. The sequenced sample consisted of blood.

The CDR3: CASSQEGLGGNEQFF. The nucleotide sequence reads as follows: TGTGCCAGCAGCCAAGAAGGGCTTGGTGGGAATGAGCAGTTCTTC. The rearrangement combines TRBV14 with TRBJ2-1; the D gene cannot be resolved reliably. CDR1 and CDR2 (SGHDN, FVKESK) derive from the germline V gene. The CDR3 measures 15 amino acids from cysteine to phenylalanine. Only the CDR3 region is kept as DNA, spanning 45 bases read in frame from base 1. V gives up 0 bases and J gives up 7 bases, and the segment between their germline ends measures 13 bases.